The T cell receptor (beta chain) under discussion was sequenced for a study of blood T cell repertoires in COVID-19. CDR3 size: 13 residues. The ends lost 7 bases at V and 6 bases at J; junction bases unmatched: 6. CDR1 and CDR2 (germline): MDHEN, SYDVKM. Only in-frame clones appear in the TCRdb table, and some are missing; sequencing was by immunoSEQ multiplex PCR. The table includes about 180,000 clones, more than 75% detected once. This clone was observed a single time. The specimen sequenced was peripheral blood. The TCR originated in a man aged 35-49 years with active or convalescent COVID-19. This chain joins TRBV28 and TRBJ1-1; TRBD1 aligns across 9 bases. CDR3 DNA: TGTGCCAGCACGCTGACAGGGGGGGCTGAAGCTTTCTTT. Protein: CASTLTGGAEAFF.